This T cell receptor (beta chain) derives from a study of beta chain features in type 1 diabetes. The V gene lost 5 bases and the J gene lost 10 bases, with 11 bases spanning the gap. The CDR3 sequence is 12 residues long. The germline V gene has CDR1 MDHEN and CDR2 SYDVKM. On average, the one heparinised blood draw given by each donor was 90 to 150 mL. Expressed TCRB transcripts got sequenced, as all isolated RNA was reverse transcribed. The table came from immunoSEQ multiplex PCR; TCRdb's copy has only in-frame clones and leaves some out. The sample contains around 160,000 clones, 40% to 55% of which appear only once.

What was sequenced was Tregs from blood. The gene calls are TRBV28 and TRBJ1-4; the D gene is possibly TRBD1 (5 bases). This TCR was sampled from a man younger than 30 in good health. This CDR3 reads CASSLAGGKLFF. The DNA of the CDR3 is TGTGCCAGCAGTCTCGCGGGGGGAAAACTGTTTTTT.